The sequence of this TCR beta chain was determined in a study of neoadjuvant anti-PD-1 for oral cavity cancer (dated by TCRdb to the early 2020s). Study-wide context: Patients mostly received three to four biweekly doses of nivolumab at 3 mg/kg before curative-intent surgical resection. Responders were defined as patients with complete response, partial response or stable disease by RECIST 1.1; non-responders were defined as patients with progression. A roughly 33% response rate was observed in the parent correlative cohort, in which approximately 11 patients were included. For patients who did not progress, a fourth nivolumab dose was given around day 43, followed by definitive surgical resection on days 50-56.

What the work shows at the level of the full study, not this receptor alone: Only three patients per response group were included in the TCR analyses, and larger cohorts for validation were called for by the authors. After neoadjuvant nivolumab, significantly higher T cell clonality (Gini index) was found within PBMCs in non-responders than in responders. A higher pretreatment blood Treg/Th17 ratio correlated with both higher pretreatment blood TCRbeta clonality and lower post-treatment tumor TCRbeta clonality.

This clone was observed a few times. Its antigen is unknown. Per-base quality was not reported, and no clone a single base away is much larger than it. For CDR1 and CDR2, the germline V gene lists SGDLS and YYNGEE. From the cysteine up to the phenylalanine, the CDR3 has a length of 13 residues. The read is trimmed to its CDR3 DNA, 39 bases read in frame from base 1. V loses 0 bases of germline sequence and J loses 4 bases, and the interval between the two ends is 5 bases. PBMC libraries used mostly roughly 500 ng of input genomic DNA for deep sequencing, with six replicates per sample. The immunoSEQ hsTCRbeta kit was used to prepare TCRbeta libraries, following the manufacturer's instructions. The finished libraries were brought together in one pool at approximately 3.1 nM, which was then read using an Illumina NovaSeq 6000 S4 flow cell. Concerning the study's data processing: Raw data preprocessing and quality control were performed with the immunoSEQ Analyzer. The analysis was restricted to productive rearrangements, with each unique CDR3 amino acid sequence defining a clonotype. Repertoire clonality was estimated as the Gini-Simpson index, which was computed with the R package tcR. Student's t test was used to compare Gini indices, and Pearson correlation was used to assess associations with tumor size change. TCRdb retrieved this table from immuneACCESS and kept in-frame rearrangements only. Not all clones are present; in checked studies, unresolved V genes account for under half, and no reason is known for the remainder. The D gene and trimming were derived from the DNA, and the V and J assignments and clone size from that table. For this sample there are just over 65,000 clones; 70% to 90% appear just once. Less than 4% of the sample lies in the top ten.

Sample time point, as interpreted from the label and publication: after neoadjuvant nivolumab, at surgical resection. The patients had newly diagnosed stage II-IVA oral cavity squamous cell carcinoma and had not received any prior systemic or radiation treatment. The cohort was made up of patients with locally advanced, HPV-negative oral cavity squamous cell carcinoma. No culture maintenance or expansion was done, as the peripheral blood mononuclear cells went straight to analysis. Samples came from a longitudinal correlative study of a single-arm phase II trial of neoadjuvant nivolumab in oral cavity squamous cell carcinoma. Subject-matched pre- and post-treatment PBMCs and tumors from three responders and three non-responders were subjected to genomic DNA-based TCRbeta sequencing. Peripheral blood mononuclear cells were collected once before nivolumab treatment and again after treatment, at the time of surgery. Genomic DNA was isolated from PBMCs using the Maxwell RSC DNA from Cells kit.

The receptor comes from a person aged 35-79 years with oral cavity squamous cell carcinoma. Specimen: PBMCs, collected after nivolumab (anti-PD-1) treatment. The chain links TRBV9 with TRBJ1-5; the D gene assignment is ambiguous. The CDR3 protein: CASSVADNQPQHF. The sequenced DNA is TGTGCCAGCAGCGTAGCTGATAATCAGCCCCAGCATTTT. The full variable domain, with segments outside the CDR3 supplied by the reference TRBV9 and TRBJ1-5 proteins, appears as DSGVTQTPKHLITATGQRVTLRCSPRSGDLSVYWYQQSLDQGLQFLIQYYNGEERAKGNILERFSAQQFPDLHSELNLSSLELGDSALYFCASSVADNQPQHFGDGTRLSIL.